The T cell receptor beta chain under discussion was sequenced for a study of blood T cell repertoires in COVID-19. The overall study: Donors in the United States, Italy and Spain gave samples during acute or convalescent COVID-19. PBMCs, B-cell-depleted T cells, or T cells provided the cDNA or gDNA that made up the material.

As processed by the authors: Amplification from reference gene primers served as the basis for estimated nucleated cell counts. Produced via immunoSEQ multiplex PCR; TCRdb's table is partial and in-frame only. The V and J calls and the clone size are those of that table, but D and trimming were determined from the DNA. The sample lists around 150,000 clones, around 80% seen once, with approximately 9.9% in the top ten. The CDR3 contains 16 residues. With 0 bases clipped from V and 6 bases from J, the junction kept 9 bases outside the gene matches. The V gene's germline CDR1 is KGHSH and CDR2 LQKENI. The chain carries TRBV18 and TRBJ2-7; 9 bases map to TRBD2. The sequencing sample was made of peripheral blood. This receptor was identified in a man in his 60s who had recovered from COVID-19. The CDR3 DNA sequence: TGTGCCAGCTCACCACCGGGCGGGGGGGCCATAGGCGAGCAGTACTTC. Its translation is CASSPPGGGAIGEQYF.